The 32 T cell receptor beta chains below were found in one sample sequenced in a study of CD8 T cells in Susac syndrome. Random hexamers were used to reverse transcribe an amount of about 0.45 to 1 ug RNA. TCRdb recomputed calls from the immunoSEQ multiplex PCR reads with MiXCR, one row per CDR3 protein. Here the sample spans approximately 120,000 distinct CDR3 sequences, under 95% being singletons. Input material: CD8+ T cells from PBMCs. All receptors derive from a human donor with multiple sclerosis.

The chain joins TRBV7-8 to TRBJ2-7, with TRBD2 as a possible D gene (5 bases). The CDR3 covers 15 residues. CDR1 and CDR2 (germline): SGHVS, FQNEAQ. The V end lost 5 bases, the J end lost 2 bases, and 16 bases lay between the germline ends. The CDR3 reads CASSPIETTPYEQYF. CDR3 bases: TGTGCCAGCAGCCCTATTGAGACTACTCCCTACGAGCAGTACTTC.

This chain connects TRBV7-2 to TRBJ2-6; no reliable D call. This CDR3 spans 15 amino acids. Trimming stripped 0 bases from V and 4 bases from J, with 7 bases between. The germline V gene encodes CDR1 SGHTA and CDR2 FQGNSA. This chain's CDR3 is CASSLALTGANVLTF. DNA of the CDR3: TGTGCCAGCAGCTTAGCTCTTACCGGGGCCAACGTCCTGACTTTC.

The rearrangement uses TRBV6-5 and TRBJ2-7; tentatively, D is TRBD2 (7 bases). V lost 5 bases, J lost 4 bases, and 18 bases lay in between. Germline values: CDR1 MNHEY, CDR2 SVGAGI. This CDR3 has 15 residues. The CDR3 is CASSPGGSGTYEQYF. Written as DNA, the CDR3 is TGTGCCAGCAGTCCGGGGGGCAGCGGGACTTACGAGCAGTACTTC.

This chain links TRBV20-1 with TRBJ2-1, with 11 bases fitting TRBD2. The V gene end was trimmed by 5 bases and the J gene end by 3 bases; junction bases not matched to a gene: 6. The CDR3 is 15 residues long. Germline CDR1 and CDR2: DFQATT and SNEGSKA (reference sequence). The CDR3 reads CSAPGTSGGYNEQFF. The CDR3 DNA follows: TGCAGTGCTCCCGGGACTAGCGGAGGCTACAATGAGCAGTTCTTC.

The V and J genes are TRBV5-1 and TRBJ2-6; tentatively, D is TRBD2 (5 bases). V lost 4 bases to trimming and J lost 2 bases, with 19 bases between them. The CDR3 contains 18 residues. CDR1 is SGHRS and CDR2 is YFSETQ in the germline V gene. The CDR3 region has the DNA TGCGCCAGCAGCATCCTACCGGGGAAGGAAACTGGGGCCAACGTCCTGACTTTC. Translating gives CASSILPGKETGANVLTF.

Here the CDR3 reads CAWSVNPQGTDTQYF. The CDR3 nucleotides read TGTGCCTGGAGTGTAAATCCCCAGGGGACAGATACGCAGTATTTT. The chain couples TRBV30 to TRBJ2-3; a possible D gene is TRBD1 (6 bases). Germline V gene data show CDR1 as GTSNPN and CDR2 as SVGIG (reference sequence). With 0 bases removed from V and 3 bases from J, the gap between germline ends came to 13 bases. This CDR3 spans 15 amino acids.

V is TRBV28 and J is TRBJ2-7; 8 bases align to TRBD2. V shed 2 bases and J 6 bases; nucleotides not matched to a gene: 6. In germline, CDR1 is MDHEN, CDR2 SYDVKM. The CDR3 has 14 amino acids. The CDR3 region is CASSLMAGGSEQYF. The CDR3 DNA follows: TGTGCCAGCAGTTTAATGGCGGGAGGTTCCGAGCAGTACTTC.

V usage is TRBV19 and J usage is TRBJ1-2; no firm D call. Germline CDR1 and CDR2: LNHDA and SQIVND (reference sequence). The CDR3 loop spans 12 amino acids. V lost 7 bases and J 4 bases, leaving 10 bases between the germline ends. The DNA for the CDR3 is TGTGCCAGTATGGGGAGGAGCTATGGCTACACCTTC. It translates to CASMGRSYGYTF.

The V and J genes are TRBV9 and TRBJ2-2; D perhaps matches TRBD2 (6 bases). The germline V gene has CDR1 SGDLS and CDR2 YYNGEE. Trimming pared 4 bases from V and 1 base from J, leaving 8 bases between. The CDR3 length is 14 residues. In nucleotides, the CDR3 is TGTGCCAGCAGCATTAGCGGGAACACCGGGGAGCTGTTTTTT. It codes for CASSISGNTGELFF.

V is TRBV3-1 and J is TRBJ2-2; 10 nucleotides agree with TRBD2. Germline lookup yields CDR1 LGHDT and CDR2 YNNKEL (reference sequence). This CDR3 spans 18 amino acids. Germline trimming cut 1 base from V and 6 bases from J; bases unmatched to any gene: 11. The CDR3 loop reads CASSQVPSGSAGAGELFF. The CDR3, as DNA: TGTGCCAGCAGCCAAGTTCCTAGCGGGAGTGCTGGCGCCGGGGAGCTGTTTTTT.

V is TRBV20-1 and J is TRBJ2-1; no clear D. Trimming removed 5 bases at V and 10 bases at J, with 6 bases between. This CDR3 spans 9 amino acids. Germline loops: CDR1 DFQATT, CDR2 SNEGSKA (reference sequence). CDR3 sequence reads: CSALREQFF. The CDR3 nucleotides are TGCAGTGCTCTAAGAGAGCAGTTCTTC.

This chain's CDR3 is CASSPVSGVAAYEQYF. For the CDR3, the DNA is TGTGCCAGCAGCCCCGTTTCGGGGGTAGCGGCCTACGAGCAGTACTTC. The rearrangement joins TRBV7-9 to TRBJ2-7; TRBD2 might be the D (6 bases). Germline V gene data show CDR1 as SEHNR and CDR2 as FQNEAQ (reference sequence). The ends were cut back, 5 bases at V and 2 bases at J, with 19 bases in the middle. The CDR3 totals 16 residues.

J is TRBJ2-5 and V is TRBV28; 9 nucleotides match TRBD2. J lost 1 base, V lost 11 bases, and 8 bases had no gene match. The germline gives CDR1 MDHEN, CDR2 SYDVKM. This CDR3 spans 14 amino acids. CDR3 in DNA: TGTGCCGCAGCGGGGGGAGGTGGCCAAGAGACCCAGTACTTC. Its translation: CAAAGGGGQETQYF.

V and J are TRBV29-1 and TRBJ1-2; D is ambiguous. V was cut by 0 bases and J by 7 bases, with 12 bases left in between. This CDR3 region has 13 residues. Germline-derived CDR1 and CDR2 are SQVTM and ANQGSEA. The CDR3 protein is CSVEDPSRGGYTF. CDR3 nucleotide sequence: TGCAGCGTTGAAGATCCCAGCCGGGGTGGCTACACCTTC.

J is TRBJ2-6 and V is TRBV11-2; tentatively, D is TRBD2 (5 bases). The ends were cut back, 3 bases at V and 4 bases at J, with 13 bases in the middle. Germline CDR1 SGHAT, CDR2 FQNNGV. This CDR3 has 16 residues. In DNA form, the CDR3 reads TGTGCCAGCAGCTTCTCCCGGGGAGCAGGGGCCAACGTCCTGACTTTC. Translating it yields CASSFSRGAGANVLTF.

The chain carries TRBV11-2 and TRBJ2-2; 7 bases are a match to TRBD2. The J segment lost 4 bases and the V segment lost 6 bases, leaving 8 bases of the junction unmatched. The CDR3 runs 15 residues. Germline-derived CDR1 and CDR2 are SGHAT and FQNNGV. The CDR3 sequence is CASRTGTTGTGELFF. The CDR3 DNA is TGTGCCAGCAGGACCGGGACTACGGGCACCGGGGAGCTGTTTTTT.

The rearrangement links TRBV25-1 to TRBJ1-1; a possible D gene is TRBD1 (5 bases). The V end lost 1 base, the J end lost 4 bases, and 13 bases lay between the germline ends. Germline V lookup: CDR1 MGHDK, CDR2 SYGVNS. This CDR3 is 15 amino acids long. The CDR3 bases are TGTGCCAGCAGTGAATCGGGAGGGGCTCCCACTGAAGCTTTCTTT. Encoded protein: CASSESGGAPTEAFF.

The table lists this clonotype with a count of one. The chain has TRBV6-5 and TRBJ2-3; D might be TRBD2 (6 bases). The ends were cut back, 1 base at V and 3 bases at J, with 8 bases in the middle. Looked up from germline, CDR1 is MNHEY and CDR2 is SVGAGI. CDR3 length equals 14 residues. The CDR3 DNA reads as TGTGCCAGCAGTTACTTAGCGGATACAGATACGCAGTATTTT. It is translated as CASSYLADTDTQYF.

The chain links TRBV28 to TRBJ2-5, with 9 positions matching TRBD2. This CDR3 has 14 amino acids. Germline V CDR1 and CDR2: MDHEN, SYDVKM. V was clipped by 9 bases and J by 1 base; unmatched bases: 6. The CDR3 reads CASSSGRTQETQYF. CDR3 DNA sequence: TGTGCCAGTTCAAGCGGGAGGACCCAAGAGACCCAGTACTTC.

The chain employs TRBV5-1 and TRBJ2-1, with D perhaps TRBD1 or TRBD2 (5 bases each). The CDR3 is made up of 12 amino acids. V was shortened by 4 bases and J by 7 bases, with 9 bases between the two germline ends. CDR1 SGHRS and CDR2 YFSETQ come from the germline V gene. CDR3 protein: CASSGGWNEQFF. In DNA form, the CDR3 reads TGCGCCAGCAGCGGGGGATGGAATGAGCAGTTCTTC. Supplemented by reference TRBV5-1 and TRBJ2-1, the full variable domain reads KAGVTQTPRYLIKTRGQQVTLSCSPISGHRSVSWYQQTPGQGLQFLFEYFSETQRNKGNFPGRFSGRQFSNSRSEMNVSTLELGDSALYLCASSGGWNEQFFGPGTRLTVL.

The chain uses TRBV4-2 and TRBJ1-4; D might be TRBD1 (5 bases). This CDR3 is built from 16 residues. CDR1 and CDR2 from the germline V gene are LGHNA and YNFKEQ. Trimming took off 0 bases at V and 1 base at J, with 9 bases between the two ends. CDR3 nucleotides: TGTGCCAGCAGCCAAGATTCTGGGGGAACTAATGAAAAACTGTTTTTT. Translated, it gives CASSQDSGGTNEKLFF.

The V and J genes are TRBV4-3 and TRBJ2-1; the D gene is possibly TRBD2 (5 bases). The V gene lost 4 bases and the J gene lost 0 bases, with 10 bases spanning the gap. The CDR3 runs 15 residues. Germline V gene data show CDR1 as LGHNA and CDR2 as YSLEER. The CDR3 loop reads CASSPDWTSYNEQFF. The CDR3 DNA reads TGCGCCAGCAGCCCGGACTGGACCTCCTACAATGAGCAGTTCTTC.

This clonotype was observed a single time. The chain recombines TRBV6-5 with TRBJ1-1; D remains ambiguous. The germline V gene encodes CDR1 MNHEY and CDR2 SVGAGI. The CDR3 contains 13 residues. V was trimmed by 6 bases and J by 5 bases, leaving 13 bases between them. The CDR3 is CASRYSEGTEAFF. The CDR3 nucleotides are TGTGCCAGCAGGTACAGCGAGGGAACTGAAGCTTTCTTT.

The chain carries TRBV12-3 or TRBV12-4 and TRBJ2-3; 9 bases line up with TRBD2. This CDR3 contains 13 residues. Trimming removed 2 bases from V and 7 bases from J; junction bases left unmatched: 1. CDR3 amino acids: CASSLLAGYTQYF. DNA of the CDR3: TGTGCCAGCAGTTTACTAGCGGGGTATACGCAGTATTTT.

This chain links TRBV28 with TRBJ1-5; unclear D gene. The CDR3 has 15 residues. Trimming removed 6 bases from V and 2 bases from J, with 14 bases in between. From germline, CDR1 is MDHEN and CDR2 SYDVKM. The DNA of the CDR3 is TGTGCCAGCAGGGAGGAAGGGATGGGCAATCAGCCCCAGCATTTT. It specifies CASREEGMGNQPQHF.

This sequence joins TRBV27 and TRBJ1-5; D gene ambiguous. Germline CDR1 MNHEY, CDR2 SMNVEV (reference sequence). The CDR3 extends over 14 amino acids. V was cut by 5 bases and J by 3 bases, with 11 bases left in between. The DNA for the CDR3 is TGTGCCAGCAGTCTGCTAGGTACCAATCAGCCCCAGCATTTT. Its translation: CASSLLGTNQPQHF.

In this sample, this clonotype turned up a few times. The chain couples TRBV29-1 to TRBJ1-3, with no clear D. Germline V gene sequence: CDR1 SQVTM, CDR2 ANQGSEA. The CDR3 spans 11 residues. Trimming took off 0 bases at V and 6 bases at J, with 3 bases between the two ends. The CDR3: CSVEDLNTIYF. The CDR3 bases are TGCAGCGTTGAAGACCTAAACACCATATATTTT.

J is TRBJ1-1 and V is TRBV4-1; perhaps TRBD1 as D (5 bases). V was trimmed by 1 base and J by 0 bases, leaving 12 bases between them. The CDR3 is made up of 16 amino acids. CDR1 is MGHRA and CDR2 is YSYEKL in the germline V gene. CDR3 in amino acids: CASSQGGVGLNTEAFF. The CDR3 DNA reads as TGCGCCAGCAGCCAAGGGGGGGTCGGGCTGAACACTGAAGCTTTCTTT.

The genes are TRBV28 and TRBJ2-1, with TRBD2 identical over 8 bases. CDR3 length equals 14 residues. Germline CDR1 reads MDHEN; CDR2 reads SYDVKM. Trimming at V came to 4 bases and at J to 9 bases, leaving 8 bases not matched to a gene. The CDR3 here is CASSYPAGVAEQFF. As DNA, the CDR3 is TGTGCCAGCAGTTACCCAGCGGGAGTAGCTGAGCAGTTCTTC. Full variable domain (outside the CDR3, taken from reference TRBV28 and TRBJ2-1): DVKVTQSSRYLVKRTGEKVFLECVQDMDHENMFWYRQDPGLGLRLIYFSYDVKMKEKGDIPEGYSVSREKKERFSLILESASTNQTSMYLCASSYPAGVAEQFFGPGTRLTVL.

The chain is built from TRBV9 and TRBJ2-1; 11 nucleotides line up with TRBD2. The CDR3 is 15 amino acids. V was clipped by 0 bases and J by 8 bases; unmatched bases: 4. CDR1 SGDLS and CDR2 YYNGEE come from the germline V gene. The DNA for the CDR3 is TGTGCCAGCAGCGTAGTACTAGCGGGAGCCGATGAGCAGTTCTTC. Its translation is CASSVVLAGADEQFF.

CDR3 sequence (DNA): TGTGCCAGCAGCAAGACAAGTACCTGGGATGAGCAGTTCTTC. Protein sequence: CASSKTSTWDEQFF. The rearrangement joins TRBV21-1 to TRBJ2-1. TRBV21-1 is a pseudogene. The CDR3 loop spans 14 amino acids.

This chain connects TRBV7-9 to TRBJ2-2, with 8 bases identical to TRBD1. The V gene's germline CDR1 is SEHNR and CDR2 FQNEAQ (reference sequence). The CDR3 has 17 amino acids. Trimming removed 3 bases from V and 4 bases from J; junction bases left unmatched: 10. Here the CDR3 reads CASSLPGGPPGTGELFF. CDR3 bases: TGTGCCAGCAGCTTGCCAGGGGGCCCCCCGGGCACCGGGGAGCTGTTTTTT.